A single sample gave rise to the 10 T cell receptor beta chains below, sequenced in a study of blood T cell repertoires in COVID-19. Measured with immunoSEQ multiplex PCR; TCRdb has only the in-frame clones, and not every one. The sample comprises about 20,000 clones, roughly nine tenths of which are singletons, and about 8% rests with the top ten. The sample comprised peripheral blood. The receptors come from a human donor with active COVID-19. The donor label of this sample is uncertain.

This CDR3 reads CASRKRQGRAYEQYF. The CDR3 DNA sequence: TGTGCCAGCAGGAAAAGACAGGGCAGAGCCTACGAGCAGTACTTC. V is TRBV7-8 and J is TRBJ2-7, with 7 bases that match TRBD1. V lost 6 bases, J lost 2 bases, and 10 bases stayed unmatched. This CDR3 has 15 amino acids. Germline CDR1 is SGHVS and CDR2 is FQNEAQ.

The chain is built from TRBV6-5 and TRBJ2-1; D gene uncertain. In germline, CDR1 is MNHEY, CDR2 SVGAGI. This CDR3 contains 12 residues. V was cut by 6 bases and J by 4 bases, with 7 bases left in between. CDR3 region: CASRSGYNEQFF. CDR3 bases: TGTGCCAGCAGGTCCGGGTACAATGAGCAGTTCTTC.

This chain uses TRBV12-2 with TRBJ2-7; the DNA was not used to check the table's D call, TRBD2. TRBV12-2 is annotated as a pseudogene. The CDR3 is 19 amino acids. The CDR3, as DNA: TGTGCAAGTCGCTTACCGGAGCTTGGTCTAGGTTCTCCAAACTACGAGCAGTACTTC. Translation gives CASRLPELGLGSPNYEQYF.

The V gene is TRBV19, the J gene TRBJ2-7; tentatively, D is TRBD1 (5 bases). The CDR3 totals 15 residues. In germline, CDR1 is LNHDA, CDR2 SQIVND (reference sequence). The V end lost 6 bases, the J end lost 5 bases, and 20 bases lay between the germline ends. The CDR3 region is CASSQAGQSFHEQYF. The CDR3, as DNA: TGTGCCAGTAGCCAGGCAGGGCAGAGTTTCCACGAGCAGTACTTC.

This CDR3 is CASSLKSRDSNGYEQYF. Written as DNA, the CDR3 is TGTGCCAGCAGCCTCAAATCCCGGGACTCAAATGGATACGAGCAGTACTTC. This chain links TRBV7-3 with TRBJ2-7, with D tentatively TRBD2 (6 bases). Deletions cut 5 bases from V and 4 bases from J, with 24 bases between. CDR1 SGHTA and CDR2 FQGTGA come from the germline V gene. The CDR3 consists of 17 residues. Full variable domain (remainder filled in from reference TRBV7-3 and TRBJ2-7): GAGVSQTPSNKVTEKGKYVELRCDPISGHTALYWYRQSLGQGPEFLIYFQGTGAADDSGLPNDRFFAVRPEGSVSTLKIQRTERGDSAVYLCASSLKSRDSNGYEQYFGPGTRLTVT.

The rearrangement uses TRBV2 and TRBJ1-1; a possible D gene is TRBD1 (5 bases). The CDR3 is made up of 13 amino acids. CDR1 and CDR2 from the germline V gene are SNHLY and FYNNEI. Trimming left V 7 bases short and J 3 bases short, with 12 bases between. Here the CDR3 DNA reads TGTGCCAGCAAGGCGCAGGGCGACACTGAAGCTTTCTTT. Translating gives CASKAQGDTEAFF.

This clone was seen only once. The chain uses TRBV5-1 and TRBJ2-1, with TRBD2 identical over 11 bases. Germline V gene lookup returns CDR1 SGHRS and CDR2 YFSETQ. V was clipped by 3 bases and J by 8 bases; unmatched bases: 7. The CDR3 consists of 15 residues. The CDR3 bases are TGCGCCAGCAGCTCCACTAGCGGGAGTCCCGATGAGCAGTTCTTC. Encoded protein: CASSSTSGSPDEQFF.

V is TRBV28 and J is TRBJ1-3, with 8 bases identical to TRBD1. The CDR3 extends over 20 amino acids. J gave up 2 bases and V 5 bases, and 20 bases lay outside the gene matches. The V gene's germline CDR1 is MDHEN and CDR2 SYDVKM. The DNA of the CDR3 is TGTGCCAGCAGTCAATTCAGGACAGGGAGTAGAGGGGGACCTGGAAACACCATATATTTT. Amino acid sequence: CASSQFRTGSRGGPGNTIYF.

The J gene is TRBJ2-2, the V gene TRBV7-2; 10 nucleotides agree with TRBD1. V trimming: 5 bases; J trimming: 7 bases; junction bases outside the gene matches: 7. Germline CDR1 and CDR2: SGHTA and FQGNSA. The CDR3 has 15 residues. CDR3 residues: CASSLRQGAYGELFF. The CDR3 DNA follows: TGTGCCAGCAGCCTAAGACAGGGGGCTTACGGGGAGCTGTTTTTT.

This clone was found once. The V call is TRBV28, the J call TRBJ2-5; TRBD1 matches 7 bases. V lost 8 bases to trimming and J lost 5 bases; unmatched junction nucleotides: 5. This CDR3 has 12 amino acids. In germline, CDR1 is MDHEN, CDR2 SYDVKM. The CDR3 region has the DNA TGTGCCAGCGGTCCAGGGGGTGAGACCCAGTACTTC. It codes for CASGPGGETQYF.